Below, 30 T cell receptor beta chains from the same sample are listed, as sequenced in a study of blood T cell repertoires in COVID-19. Here immunoSEQ multiplex PCR was the method, and the copy in TCRdb shows in-frame clones only, minus some. The sample records approximately 150,000 clones, 80% to 85% being singletons. Sequenced sample: peripheral blood. These receptors were collected from a man in his fifties or sixties with acute or convalescent COVID-19.

The sample holds one count of this clone. The chain has TRBV6-5 and TRBJ1-2; D ambiguous. The germline CDR1 and CDR2 sequences are MNHEY and SVGAGI. V lost 4 bases, J lost 0 bases, and 6 bases lay in between. The length of the CDR3 is 13 residues. The DNA of the CDR3 is TGTGCCAGCAGTTTCGTAGCTAACTATGGCTACACCTTC. Residues: CASSFVANYGYTF.

Points on this clone: The junction departs from germline at one end; a sequencing error may be responsible. The rearrangement joins TRBV7-2 to TRBJ2-7; 7 bases are shared with TRBD1. Germline CDR1 and CDR2: SGHTA and FQGNSA. This CDR3 spans 14 amino acids. The CDR3 loop is CASSARPYRGRFDF. The CDR3 DNA is TGTGCCAGCAGCGCACGCCCGTACAGGGGTCGGTTTGACTTC.

The rearrangement links TRBV18 to TRBJ2-5; TRBD2 is a possible D gene (5 bases). This CDR3 region has 14 residues. V was shortened by 2 bases and J by 2 bases, with 9 bases between the two germline ends. Germline lookup yields CDR1 KGHSH and CDR2 LQKENI. CDR3 DNA sequence: TGTGCCAGCTCACCATCAGCGGCTCAAGAGACCCAGTACTTC. Translating gives CASSPSAAQETQYF.

This rearrangement joins TRBV29-1 to TRBJ1-4; D unresolved. This CDR3 has 13 residues. The ends were cut back, 7 bases at V and 1 base at J, with 10 bases in the middle. Germline CDR1 SQVTM, CDR2 ANQGSEA. The CDR3 DNA is TGCAGCGGGAGGCGGGGAACTAATGAAAAACTGTTTTTT. It translates to CSGRRGTNEKLFF.

This chain connects TRBV11-3 to TRBJ2-1; 9 nucleotides line up with TRBD2. With 3 bases clipped from V and 3 bases from J, the junction kept 0 bases outside the gene matches. CDR3 length: 14 amino acids. The germline V gene has CDR1 SGHNT and CDR2 YENEEA. The CDR3, as DNA: TGTGCCAGCAGCTTTAGCGGGGGCTACAATGAGCAGTTCTTC. Translated: CASSFSGGYNEQFF.

The V gene is TRBV5-3, the J gene TRBJ1-2, with D unresolved. TRBV5-3 is noted as an ORF with a role that remains uncertain. Trimming cost V 4 bases and J 5 bases, with 3 bases left between them. The CDR3 spans 10 residues. The CDR3, as DNA: TGTGCCAGAAGCCCTTATGGCTACACCTTC. Translated, it gives CARSPYGYTF.

This chain joins TRBV19 and TRBJ1-4; the D gene is possibly TRBD1 (6 bases). With 4 bases removed from V and 5 bases from J, the gap between germline ends came to 14 bases. The CDR3 spans 15 residues. Germline V gene sequence: CDR1 LNHDA, CDR2 SQIVND (reference sequence). For the CDR3, the DNA is TGTGCCAGTAGTAGAGTACAGGGCCAAAATGAAAAACTGTTTTTT. Its translation: CASSRVQGQNEKLFF. Complete variable domain (other parts from reference TRBV19 and TRBJ1-4): DGGITQSPKYLFRKEGQNVTLSCEQNLNHDAMYWYRQDPGQGLRLIYYSQIVNDFQKGDIAEGYSVSREKKESFPLTVTSAQKNPTAFYLCASSRVQGQNEKLFFGSGTQLSVL.

The chain has TRBV7-3 and TRBJ2-1; TRBD2 agrees at 8 bases. This CDR3 comprises 15 residues. The V gene's germline CDR1 is SGHTA and CDR2 FQGTGA. The V segment lost 2 bases and the J segment 5 bases; nucleotides outside the gene matches: 5. CDR3: CASSLAGGPNNEQFF. The DNA of the CDR3 is TGTGCCAGCAGCTTAGCGGGGGGCCCGAACAATGAGCAGTTCTTC. Full variable domain (missing parts from reference TRBV7-3 and TRBJ2-1): GAGVSQTPSNKVTEKGKYVELRCDPISGHTALYWYRQSLGQGPEFLIYFQGTGAADDSGLPNDRFFAVRPEGSVSTLKIQRTERGDSAVYLCASSLAGGPNNEQFFGPGTRLTVL.

This rearrangement joins TRBV5-1 to TRBJ2-7; 7 bases fit TRBD2. CDR3 length: 14 residues. V dropped 5 bases and J dropped 4; count of bases not matched to a gene: 9. Germline CDR1 reads SGHRS; CDR2 reads YFSETQ. Here the CDR3 DNA reads TGCGCCAGCAGACTAGCGACGGGTATGTACGAGCAGTACTTC. It codes for CASRLATGMYEQYF.

This clone was detected only once. This chain joins TRBV12-3 or TRBV12-4 and TRBJ1-2, with D possibly TRBD1 on 5 matching bases. This CDR3 has 12 residues. Trimming took off 4 bases at V and 7 bases at J, with 10 bases between the two ends. CDR3 protein: CASSSAGGGYTF. For the CDR3, the DNA is TGTGCCAGCAGTTCCGCCGGGGGTGGCTACACCTTC.

This clone was detected only once. The chain uses TRBV24-1 and TRBJ2-2; 8 nucleotides line up with TRBD2. Unmatched junction bases numbered 8, after V lost 4 bases and J lost 5 bases. Germline CDR1 and CDR2: KGHDR and SFDVKD. The CDR3 has 16 residues. CDR3 sequence: CATSEAGVVGTGELFF. The CDR3 region has the DNA TGTGCCACCAGTGAAGCGGGAGTGGTTGGTACCGGGGAGCTGTTTTTT.

There are a few counts of this clone. CDR3 residues: CAISVLHEDEQYF. For the CDR3, the DNA is TGTGCCATCAGTGTTTTACACGAGGACGAGCAGTACTTC. The chain links TRBV10-3 to TRBJ2-7; D is ambiguous. There are 13 residues in the CDR3. The germline V gene has CDR1 ENHRY and CDR2 SYGVKD. With 4 bases removed from V and 5 bases from J, the gap between germline ends came to 12 bases.

J is TRBJ2-5 and V is TRBV19, with a possible D match to TRBD1 (5 bases). V was cut by 2 bases and J by 3 bases, with 7 bases left in between. This CDR3 has 13 residues. The germline V gene has CDR1 LNHDA and CDR2 SQIVND (reference sequence). Here the CDR3 reads CASSISTEETQYF. DNA of the CDR3: TGTGCCAGTAGTATATCGACAGAAGAGACCCAGTACTTC.

This clone occurred a few times. This chain links TRBV29-1 with TRBJ1-1; 10 bases line up with TRBD1. Germline V lookup: CDR1 SQVTM, CDR2 ANQGSEA. V shed 4 bases, J shed 3 bases, and the junction held 8 bases outside the gene matches. The CDR3 contains 15 residues. The CDR3 bases are TGCAGCGTTGGCGACAGGGGGCTGGGGGACACTGAAGCTTTCTTT. Translating gives CSVGDRGLGDTEAFF.

The gene calls are TRBV19 and TRBJ1-5; D ambiguous. V dropped 5 bases and J dropped 0 bases, with 8 bases sitting between them. The CDR3 runs to 14 residues. CDR1 LNHDA and CDR2 SQIVND come from the germline V gene (reference sequence). The CDR3 sequence is CASSSGSSNQPQHF. For the CDR3, the DNA is TGTGCCAGTAGTTCGGGGAGTAGCAATCAGCCCCAGCATTTT.

CDR3 in amino acids: CASSPGTGYGNTIYF. CDR3 sequence (DNA): TGTGCCAGCAGTCCGGGGACAGGGTACGGAAACACCATATATTTT. V and J are TRBV6-5 and TRBJ1-3; 9 bases fit TRBD1. V trimming: 5 bases; J trimming: 4 bases; junction bases outside the gene matches: 6. From germline, CDR1 is MNHEY and CDR2 SVGAGI. CDR3 length equals 15 residues.

The V gene is TRBV5-1, the J gene TRBJ2-5; 10 nucleotides align to TRBD1. The CDR3 is 17 residues long. J lost 5 bases, V lost 3 bases, and 13 bases had no gene match. Per germline, CDR1 SGHRS and CDR2 YFSETQ. CDR3 nucleotide sequence: TGCGCCAGCAGCTCACCGGTGGACAGGGGGTTCTCTGAGACCCAGTACTTC. This codes for CASSSPVDRGFSETQYF.

V usage is TRBV5-1 and J usage is TRBJ1-1; D gene unclear. The CDR3 length is 12 residues. The germline V and J ends were trimmed by 5 bases and 1 base, with 6 bases remaining between them. CDR1 is SGHRS and CDR2 is YFSETQ in the germline V gene. CDR3 nucleotide sequence: TGCGCCAGCAGGCCAGGGAACACTGAAGCTTTCTTT. The encoded protein is CASRPGNTEAFF.

This chain links TRBV27 with TRBJ2-5; the match to TRBD2 covers 9 bases. The J segment lost 5 bases and the V segment lost 4 bases, leaving 5 bases of the junction unmatched. The germline gives CDR1 MNHEY, CDR2 SMNVEV (reference sequence). This CDR3 spans 14 amino acids. CDR3 amino acids: CASSSSAGGETQYF. In DNA form, the CDR3 reads TGTGCCAGCAGTTCTTCCGCGGGAGGGGAGACCCAGTACTTC.

The chain carries TRBV27 and TRBJ1-3; 7 bases agree with TRBD1. The germline V gene has CDR1 MNHEY and CDR2 SMNVEV (reference sequence). CDR3 size: 20 residues. The J segment lost 3 bases and the V segment lost 3 bases, leaving 20 bases of the junction unmatched. The CDR3: CASSFSGSARDRVGGNTIYF. The DNA of the CDR3 is TGTGCCAGCAGTTTTTCAGGGTCCGCGCGCGACAGGGTGGGTGGAAACACCATATATTTT.

CDR3: CASSFGQPYNEQFF. The CDR3 nucleotides are TGTGCCAGCAGTTTTGGACAGCCCTACAATGAGCAGTTCTTC. The chain recombines TRBV5-5 with TRBJ2-1; TRBD1 is a possible D gene (6 bases). Germline V gene lookup returns CDR1 SGHKS and CDR2 YYEKEE (reference sequence). The CDR3 runs to 14 residues. Trimming shortened V by 5 bases and J by 2 bases, and 11 bases separated the two germline ends. Filled out from reference TRBV5-5 and TRBJ2-1, the complete variable domain reads DAGVTQSPTHLIKTRGQQVTLRCSPISGHKSVSWYQQVLGQGPQFIFQYYEKEERGRGNFPDRFSARQFPNYSSELNVNALLLGDSALYLCASSFGQPYNEQFFGPGTRLTVL.

The rearrangement joins TRBV19 to TRBJ2-6, with TRBD1 identical over 9 bases. The CDR3 sequence is 17 residues long. With 6 bases clipped from V and 3 bases from J, the junction kept 9 bases outside the gene matches. Germline values: CDR1 LNHDA, CDR2 SQIVND (reference sequence). The CDR3 bases are TGTGCCAGTAGAGGACAGGGGCCCGTTAGTGGGGCCAACGTCCTGACTTTC. Its translation is CASRGQGPVSGANVLTF.

This clone has just one count. The CDR3 loop is CASSPTGGRSGNTIYF. Here the CDR3 DNA reads TGTGCCAGCAGCCCGACAGGGGGACGCTCTGGAAACACCATATATTTT. V and J are TRBV5-8 and TRBJ1-3; 9 nucleotides match TRBD1. With V trimmed by 4 bases and J by 0 bases, 5 bases remained unmatched. The CDR3 loop spans 16 amino acids. The germline V gene encodes CDR1 SGHTS and CDR2 YDEGEE.

The chain joins TRBV11-2 to TRBJ2-7; possibly TRBD1 for D (5 bases). Trimming removed 1 base from V and 1 base from J, with 14 bases in between. Germline CDR1 SGHAT, CDR2 FQNNGV. This CDR3 region has 16 residues. The CDR3 here is CASSLAPTGSSYEQYF. The CDR3 bases are TGTGCCAGCAGCTTAGCCCCCACAGGTAGTTCCTACGAGCAGTACTTC.

This clone was counted a few times. The rearrangement links TRBV29-1 to TRBJ1-2; TRBD1 matches 11 bases. The CDR3 is 15 residues long. Germline CDR1 reads SQVTM; CDR2 reads ANQGSEA. V trimming: 1 base; J trimming: 5 bases; junction bases outside the gene matches: 6. This CDR3 is CSVEGGDRGIYGYTF. The CDR3 DNA sequence: TGCAGCGTTGAAGGGGGGGACAGGGGGATTTATGGCTACACCTTC. Looking up the rest from reference TRBV29-1 and TRBJ1-2 gives the full variable domain: SAVISQKPSRDICQRGTSLTIQCQVDSQVTMMFWYRQQPGQSLTLIATANQGSEATYESGFVIDKFPISRPNLTFSTLTVSNMSPEDSSIYLCSVEGGDRGIYGYTFGSGTRLTVV.

The gene calls are TRBV19 and TRBJ2-2; 7 nucleotides align to TRBD1. The V and J ends lost 7 bases and 0 bases, in that order; junction bases with no gene match: 5. Germline assignment: CDR1 LNHDA and CDR2 SQIVND (reference sequence). This CDR3 region has 15 residues. CDR3 amino acids: CASNSDRANTGELFF. CDR3 nucleotide sequence: TGTGCCAGTAATAGTGACAGGGCGAACACCGGGGAGCTGTTTTTT.

The genes are TRBV7-9 and TRBJ2-1; 8 nucleotides agree with TRBD1. CDR3 length equals 17 residues. The V segment lost 5 bases and the J segment 3 bases; nucleotides outside the gene matches: 12. Looked up from germline, CDR1 is SEHNR and CDR2 is FQNEAQ (reference sequence). CDR3 sequence: CASSPQARDRRYNEQFF. The CDR3, as DNA: TGTGCCAGCAGCCCACAAGCCCGGGACAGGCGCTACAATGAGCAGTTCTTC.

This chain joins TRBV6-6 and TRBJ1-2; 8 bases are a match to TRBD1. CDR1 MNHNY and CDR2 SVGAGI come from the germline V gene (reference sequence). This CDR3 contains 16 residues. J was trimmed by 2 bases and V by 5 bases; bases with no gene match: 10. CDR3 sequence: CASSKNGQGPNYGYTF. The CDR3 bases are TGTGCCAGCAGTAAAAACGGACAGGGCCCCAACTATGGCTACACCTTC.

On this clone itself: This CDR3 is also generated by other DNA sequences in the sample. V usage is TRBV5-4 and J usage is TRBJ2-1, with a weak D call TRBD2 (5 bases). V was clipped by 0 bases and J by 0 bases, with 10 bases between them. The CDR3 is 16 residues long. CDR1 and CDR2 from the germline V gene are SGHNT and YYREEE (reference sequence). DNA for the CDR3: TGTGCCAGCAGCTTGGGCGGGTTGAGCTCCTACAATGAGCAGTTCTTC. Its protein product is CASSLGGLSSYNEQFF. The variable domain in full, completed from reference TRBV5-4 and TRBJ2-1, reads ETGVTQSPTHLIKTRGQQVTLRCSSQSGHNTVSWYQQALGQGPQFIFQYYREEENGRGNFPPRFSGLQFPNYSSELNVNALELDDSALYLCASSLGGLSSYNEQFFGPGTRLTVL.

The chain links TRBV11-2 to TRBJ2-7; D not certain. Per germline, CDR1 SGHAT and CDR2 FQNNGV. V was cut by 2 bases and J by 4 bases, with 12 bases left in between. The CDR3 is made up of 14 amino acids. CDR3 in amino acids: CASSLFRSRYEQYF. The CDR3 DNA reads as TGTGCCAGCAGCTTATTTCGGAGTAGGTACGAGCAGTACTTC.